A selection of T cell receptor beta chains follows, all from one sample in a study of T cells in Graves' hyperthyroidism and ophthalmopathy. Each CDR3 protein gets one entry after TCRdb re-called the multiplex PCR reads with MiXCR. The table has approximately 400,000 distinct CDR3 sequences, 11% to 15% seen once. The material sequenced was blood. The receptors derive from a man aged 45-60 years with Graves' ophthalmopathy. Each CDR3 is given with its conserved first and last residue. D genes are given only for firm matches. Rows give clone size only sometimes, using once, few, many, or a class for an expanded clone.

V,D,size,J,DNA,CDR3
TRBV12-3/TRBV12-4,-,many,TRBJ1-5,TGTGCCAGCAGTCCGAGGGGTCAGCCCCAGCATTTT,CASSPRGQPQHF
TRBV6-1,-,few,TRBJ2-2,TGTGCCAGCAGTCAGACAGGCCGGAACACCGGGGAGCTGTTTTTT,CASSQTGRNTGELFF
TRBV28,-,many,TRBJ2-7,TGTGCCAGCAGACCTCGGACAGTCTCCTACGAGCAGTACTTC,CASRPRTVSYEQYF
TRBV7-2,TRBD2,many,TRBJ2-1,TGTGCCAGCAACAAGAAGGCGGGAGGTGGCGATGAGCAGTTCTTC,CASNKKAGGGDEQFF
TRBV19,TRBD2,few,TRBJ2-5,TGTGCCAGTAGTAAGACTAGCGGGAGAACAAAAGAGACCCAGTACTTC,CASSKTSGRTKETQYF
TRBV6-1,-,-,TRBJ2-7,TGTGCCAGCAGTGAAAGGGGCGGGAAGTACGAGCAGTACTTC,CASSERGGKYEQYF
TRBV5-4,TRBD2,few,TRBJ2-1,TGTGCCAGCAGCGAACTAGCGGGAGCGGGTGGAGGCGAGCAGTTCTTC,CASSELAGAGGGEQFF
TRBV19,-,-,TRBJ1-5,TGTGCCAGTAGTATAGTGCAGGGGATAGGCAATCAGCCCCAGCATTTT,CASSIVQGIGNQPQHF
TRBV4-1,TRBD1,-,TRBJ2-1,TGCGCCAGCAGCCAGGAGGGACAGGGTTCCTACAATGAGCAGTTCTTC,CASSQEGQGSYNEQFF
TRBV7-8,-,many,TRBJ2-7,TGTGCCAGCAGCTCAACAGGTTCTACCTCCTACGAGCAGTACTTC,CASSSTGSTSYEQYF
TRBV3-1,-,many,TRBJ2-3,TGTGCCAGCAGCCAAGAGGACTTGTTTCGCCCAGATACGCAGTATTTT,CASSQEDLFRPDTQYF
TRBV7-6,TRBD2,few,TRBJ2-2,TGTGCCAGCAGCTCGGGACTAGCGGGAGTTAGTATCACCGGGGAGCTGTTTTTT,CASSSGLAGVSITGELFF
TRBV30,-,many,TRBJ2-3,TGTGCCTGGAGTCCGACTATCACAGATACGCAGTATTTT,CAWSPTITDTQYF
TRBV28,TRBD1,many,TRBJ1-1,TGTGCCAGCTACGACAGGGGGCGATGGACTGAAGCTTTCTTT,CASYDRGRWTEAFF
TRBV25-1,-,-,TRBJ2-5,TGTGCCAGCAGTGAACTGGGACCCCAGTACTTC,CASSELGPQYF
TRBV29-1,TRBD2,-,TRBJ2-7,TGCAGCGTTGAAGACCCGACTAGCGTAGGCACTTACGAGCAGTACTTC,CSVEDPTSVGTYEQYF
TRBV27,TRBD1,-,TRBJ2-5,TGTGCCAGCAGTTTATCCCACGGAACAGGGGCCCAGTACTTC,CASSLSHGTGAQYF
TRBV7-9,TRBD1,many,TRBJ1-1,TGTGCCAGCAGCCCGCCCCCGGGACAGGTCCACACTGAAGCTTTCTTT,CASSPPPGQVHTEAFF
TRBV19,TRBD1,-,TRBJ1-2,TGTGCCAGTAGCGCCGACAGGGATTCCGGCTACACCTTC,CASSADRDSGYTF
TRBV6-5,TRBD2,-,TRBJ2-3,TGTGCCAGCAGTACATCTAGCGGCAAAAGCACAGATACGCAGTATTTT,CASSTSSGKSTDTQYF
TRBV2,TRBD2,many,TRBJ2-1,TGTGCCAGCAGGCCTGGACTAGCGGGAGACGGGGATGAGCAGTTCTTC,CASRPGLAGDGDEQFF
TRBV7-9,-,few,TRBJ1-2,TGTGCCAGCAGCTCCTATGGGGCGGCGGCGGGCTACACCTTC,CASSSYGAAAGYTF
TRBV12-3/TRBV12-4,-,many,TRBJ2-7,TGTGCCAGCAGTCTCGCCGGTTCCTACTACGAGCAGTACTTC,CASSLAGSYYEQYF
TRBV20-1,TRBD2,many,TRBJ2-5,TGCAGTGCCTCCGGGACTAGGGACCAAGAGACCCAGTACTTC,CSASGTRDQETQYF
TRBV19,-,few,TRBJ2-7,TGTGCCAGTAGTCCCGTGGGGCCAACCACCTACGAGCAGTACTTC,CASSPVGPTTYEQYF
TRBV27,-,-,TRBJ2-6,TGTGCCGGCGGGCCCTTGGGGGTCGGGGCCAACGTCCTGACTTTC,CAGGPLGVGANVLTF